The table lists the clone carrying this T cell receptor beta chain with a few counts. Its target is not known. The presence of a unique molecular identifier marked each TCR cDNA molecule. TCRdb processed the 5' RACE reads anew with MiXCR; each CDR3 protein has one entry. This table has more than 9,500 distinct CDR3 sequences, over 15% appearing once. This sample is part of a study of spatial heterogeneity in lung cancer. Across the whole study: Beta-chain sequences were consistently detected more often than alpha-chain sequences.

The CDR3 runs 15 residues. The V gene end was trimmed by 4 bases and the J gene end by 5 bases; junction bases not matched to a gene: 3. The germline V gene encodes CDR1 SEHNR and CDR2 FQNEAQ (reference sequence). Study-level findings and limits: More often at tumor resection than at routine follow-up, ubiquitous expanded tumor TCRs were detected in the blood.

Time point specified: sample taken at primary tumor resection. Whole RNA was taken from tumor, nontumor lung or frozen PBMC; it was then sequenced unsorted. There were approximately 69 donors, all of them untreated patients with early-stage non-small cell lung cancer. This clonotype was obtained from a male donor with early-stage non-small cell lung cancer. The chain couples TRBV7-9 to TRBJ2-7, with 15 bases lining up with TRBD2. The sequences come from PBMCs, collected at surgery. CDR3 sequence reads: CASSWGLAGGNEQYF. CDR3 coding DNA: TGTGCCAGCAGCTGGGGACTAGCGGGAGGAAACGAGCAGTACTTC.